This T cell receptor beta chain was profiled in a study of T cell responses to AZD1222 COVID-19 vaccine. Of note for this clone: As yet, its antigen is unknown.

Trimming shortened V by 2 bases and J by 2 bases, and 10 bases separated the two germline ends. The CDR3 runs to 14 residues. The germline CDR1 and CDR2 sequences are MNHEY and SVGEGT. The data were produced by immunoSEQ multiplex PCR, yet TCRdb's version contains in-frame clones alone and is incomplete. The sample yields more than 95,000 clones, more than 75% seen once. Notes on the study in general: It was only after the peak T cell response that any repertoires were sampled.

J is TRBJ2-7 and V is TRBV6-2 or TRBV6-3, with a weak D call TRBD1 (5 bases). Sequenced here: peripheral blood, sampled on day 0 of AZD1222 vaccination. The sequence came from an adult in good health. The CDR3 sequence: CASSYPTAAYEQYF. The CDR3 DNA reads TGTGCCAGCAGTTACCCGACAGCCGCCTACGAGCAGTACTTC.